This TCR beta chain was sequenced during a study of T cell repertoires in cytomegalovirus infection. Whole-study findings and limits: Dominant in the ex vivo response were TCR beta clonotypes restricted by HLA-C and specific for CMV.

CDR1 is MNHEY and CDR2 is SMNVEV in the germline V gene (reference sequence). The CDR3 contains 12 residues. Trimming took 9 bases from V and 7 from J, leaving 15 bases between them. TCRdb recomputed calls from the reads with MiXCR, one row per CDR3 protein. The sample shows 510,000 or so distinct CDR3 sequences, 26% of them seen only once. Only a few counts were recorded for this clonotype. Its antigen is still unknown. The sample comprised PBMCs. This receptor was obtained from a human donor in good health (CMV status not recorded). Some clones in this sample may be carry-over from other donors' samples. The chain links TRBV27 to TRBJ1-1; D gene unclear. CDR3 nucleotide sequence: TGTGCCAGTTCACCCGCGGGTAGTGAAGCTTTCTTT. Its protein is CASSPAGSEAFF.